This TCR beta chain is drawn from a study of early T cells in non-severe SARS-CoV-2 infection. Looking at the study overall: The study sequenced bulk RNA from unsorted whole blood, with chains unpaired.

This clonotype showed up many times. Antigen unknown. Individual cDNA molecules received unique molecular identifiers. TCRdb recomputed calls from the 5' RACE reads with MiXCR, one row per CDR3 protein. The sample holds about 50,000 distinct CDR3 sequences, roughly 9.3% seen once. Findings and caveats of the study: CD4 and private specificities were missed by VDJdb matching, which favored anti-spike CD8 responses.

Germline V gene data show CDR1 as MNHNS and CDR2 as SASEGT. The CDR3 covers 17 residues. With 4 bases clipped from V and 0 bases from J, the junction kept 4 bases outside the gene matches. The sample taken for sequencing was whole blood. This rearrangement joins TRBV6-1 to TRBJ2-1, with TRBD2 matching 12 bases. This TCR derives from an adult who was a healthcare worker with PCR-confirmed SARS-CoV-2 infection or an uninfected control (not recorded which). CDR3 region: CASSGMTSGSSYNEQFF. The CDR3 DNA reads TGTGCCAGCAGTGGGATGACTAGCGGGAGCTCCTACAATGAGCAGTTCTTC.